What follows describes a single T cell receptor beta chain. The sample originates from a study of shared clonotypes between healthy human individuals. Per germline, CDR1 ENHRY and CDR2 SYGVKD. Losses at the gene ends were 3 bases for V and 9 bases for J; bases not matched to a gene: 7. CDR3 length: 15 amino acids. TCRdb's copy holds only in-frame clones and misses some; the assay was immunoSEQ multiplex PCR. The data contain over 950,000 clones, 77% of them singletons. The sample consisted of memory CD4+ T cells from PBMCs. Stated subset: CD45RA-negative fraction. The TCR comes from a man aged 18 to 35 in good health. Some clones in this sample may be carry-over from other donors' samples. The gene calls are TRBV10-3 and TRBJ2-1; 11 nucleotides align to TRBD1. The CDR3 here is CAISDSGQGASEQFF. CDR3 sequence (DNA): TGTGCCATCAGTGACTCAGGACAGGGGGCGTCTGAGCAGTTCTTC.